A single sample is the source of the 24 T cell receptor beta chains below, sequenced in a study of T cell responses to AZD1222 COVID-19 vaccine. Generated by immunoSEQ multiplex PCR, the TCRdb table keeps only in-frame clones and is missing some. The repertoire has 150,000 or so clones, 85% to 95% of them found once; the top ten carry roughly 4.6%. The sample here was peripheral blood, taken 28 days after the second AZD1222 dose. These receptors were collected from an adult who received the AZD1222 COVID-19 vaccine.

This chain joins TRBV28 and TRBJ2-7; 7 positions agree with TRBD1. The ends lost 2 bases at V and 4 bases at J; junction bases unmatched: 5. This CDR3 region has 14 residues. In germline, CDR1 is MDHEN, CDR2 SYDVKM. The CDR3 DNA follows: TGTGCCAGCAGTTTAAAGGGGGCTCTGTACGAGCAGTACTTC. It yields the protein CASSLKGALYEQYF.

CDR3 loop: CASRETGGGYTF. The CDR3 DNA reads TGTGCCAGCAGAGAGACAGGGGGTGGCTACACCTTC. The rearrangement links TRBV2 to TRBJ1-2, with 9 bases that match TRBD1. V was pared by 6 bases and J by 7 bases, with 3 bases of the junction left unmatched. The CDR3 spans 12 residues. CDR1 and CDR2 from the germline V gene are SNHLY and FYNNEI.

J is TRBJ1-1 and V is TRBV6-5; D remains unclear. The V gene lost 5 bases and the J gene lost 0 bases, with 10 bases spanning the gap. The CDR3 runs 14 residues. In germline, CDR1 is MNHEY, CDR2 SVGAGI. CDR3 DNA sequence: TGTGCCAGCAGTCCCCGGGCCTTGAACACTGAAGCTTTCTTT. It specifies CASSPRALNTEAFF.

The chain uses TRBV30 and TRBJ1-2; D possibly corresponds to TRBD1 (6 bases). CDR3 length: 12 residues. V shed 2 bases and J shed 7 bases, with 11 bases lying between them. CDR1 and CDR2 (germline): GTSNPN, SVGIG (reference sequence). The CDR3 is CAWSYRVGGYTF. As DNA, the CDR3 is TGTGCCTGGAGTTACAGGGTAGGTGGCTACACCTTC.

The rearrangement joins TRBV28 to TRBJ1-4; D is perhaps TRBD1 (5 bases). Germline V CDR1 and CDR2: MDHEN, SYDVKM. CDR3 length: 14 amino acids. The V gene lost 4 bases and the J gene lost 12 bases, with 18 bases spanning the gap. The CDR3 reads CASSSPPSGVELFF. As DNA, the CDR3 is TGTGCCAGCAGTTCCCCCCCTTCGGGGGTGGAACTGTTTTTT.

The chain recombines TRBV11-2 with TRBJ2-1; D uncertain. Trimming took off 3 bases at V and 0 bases at J, with 6 bases between the two ends. CDR1 is SGHAT, CDR2 FQNNGV, per germline. This CDR3 has 14 residues. This chain's CDR3 is CASSFQPSYNEQFF. The CDR3 DNA follows: TGTGCCAGCAGCTTTCAACCCTCCTACAATGAGCAGTTCTTC.

The chain joins TRBV6-6 to TRBJ2-2; TRBD2 matches at 9 bases. CDR3 length equals 15 residues. Unmatched junction bases numbered 7, after V lost 4 bases and J lost 7 bases. The germline gives CDR1 MNHNY, CDR2 SVGAGI (reference sequence). The CDR3 loop is CASSLASGVGGELFF. CDR3 sequence (DNA): TGTGCCAGCAGTTTGGCTAGCGGGGTTGGCGGGGAGCTGTTTTTT.

The rearrangement uses TRBV7-6 and TRBJ2-2; no firm D call. Germline V CDR1 and CDR2: SGHVS, FNYEAQ. The CDR3 is made up of 16 amino acids. V dropped 2 bases and J dropped 0 bases, with 10 bases sitting between them. This CDR3 reads CASSLFGPPNTGELFF. DNA for the CDR3: TGTGCCAGCAGCTTATTCGGGCCACCGAACACCGGGGAGCTGTTTTTT.

The sample holds one count of this clone. The chain couples TRBV16 to TRBJ1-2; the D gene is possibly TRBD1 (5 bases). Per germline, CDR1 KGHSY and CDR2 FQNENV. V lost 4 bases and J 6 bases, leaving 12 bases between the germline ends. CDR3 length equals 13 residues. The DNA of the CDR3 is TGTGCCAGCAGCCCCCGAGGGGTACATGGCTACACCTTC. Translated: CASSPRGVHGYTF.

V gene TRBV19 combines with J gene TRBJ1-5, with D unresolved. The V end was cut by 8 bases, the J end by 1 base, with 9 bases between. Germline-derived CDR1 and CDR2 are LNHDA and SQIVND (reference sequence). The CDR3 totals 13 residues. The chain's CDR3 is CASADKSNQPQHF. The CDR3 region has the DNA TGTGCCAGTGCCGACAAGAGCAATCAGCCCCAGCATTTT.

The rearrangement joins TRBV5-1 to TRBJ1-1; 8 bases are shared with TRBD1. CDR1 and CDR2 from the germline V gene are SGHRS and YFSETQ. The CDR3 totals 17 residues. V shed 4 bases and J 5 bases; nucleotides not matched to a gene: 16. The CDR3 DNA reads as TGCGCCAGCAGCCAGACTCCTTCAGGGGGCGGCAAAACTGAAGCTTTCTTT. Translated, it gives CASSQTPSGGGKTEAFF.

The chain couples TRBV24-1 to TRBJ2-3; D is undetermined. V shed 3 bases and J shed 3 bases, with 12 bases lying between them. CDR1 and CDR2 (germline): KGHDR, SFDVKD. This CDR3 has 15 residues. This CDR3 reads CATSDPVRSTDTQYF. The CDR3 region has the DNA TGTGCCACCAGTGATCCAGTACGTAGTACAGATACGCAGTATTTT.

V gene TRBV7-9 combines with J gene TRBJ2-1, with 7 bases lining up with TRBD2. The CDR3 consists of 15 residues. CDR1 and CDR2 (germline): SEHNR, FQNEAQ (reference sequence). V lost 5 bases, J lost 5 bases, and 9 bases stayed unmatched. The CDR3 DNA reads TGTGCCAGCAGCGACGTGGCGGGAGCGAACAATGAGCAGTTCTTC. Its protein product is CASSDVAGANNEQFF.

CDR3 loop: CASSSFRGRVETQYF. The CDR3 DNA reads as TGTGCCAGCAGCTCCTTCAGGGGTCGGGTTGAGACCCAGTACTTC. The chain has TRBV6-5 and TRBJ2-5; D is perhaps TRBD1 (6 bases). Trimming removed 6 bases at V and 5 bases at J, with 19 bases between. CDR1 and CDR2 from the germline V gene are MNHEY and SVGAGI. The CDR3 has 15 amino acids.

The chain combines TRBV7-8 with TRBJ2-7; TRBD2 matches 9 bases. Trimming cost V 2 bases and J 7 bases; bases outside gene matches: 6. This CDR3 has 14 amino acids. Germline lookup yields CDR1 SGHVS and CDR2 FQNEAQ. The CDR3, as DNA: TGTGCCAGCAGCTTAATAGCGGGAGCCAATGAGCAGTACTTC. Translated, it gives CASSLIAGANEQYF. The entire variable domain, with the rest obtained from reference TRBV7-8 and TRBJ2-7, is as follows: GAGVSQSPRYKVAKRGQDVALRCDPISGHVSLFWYQQALGQGPEFLTYFQNEAQLDKSGLPSDRFFAERPEGSVSTLKIQRTQQEDSAVYLCASSLIAGANEQYFGPGTRLTVT.

The CDR3 bases are TGTGCCAGCACCAGACTAGTTCCCGGGGAGCTGTTTTTT. Translation gives CASTRLVPGELFF. This chain links TRBV12-3 or TRBV12-4 with TRBJ2-2; D is perhaps TRBD2 (6 bases). The CDR3 covers 13 residues. Trimming took off 7 bases at V and 6 bases at J, with 12 bases between the two ends.

The chain is built from TRBV15 and TRBJ2-5; no definite D call. The ends were cut back, 0 bases at V and 6 bases at J, with 20 bases in the middle. The CDR3 covers 17 residues. Germline V gene sequence: CDR1 LNHNV, CDR2 YYDKDF (reference sequence). CDR3 DNA: TGTGCCACCAGCAGAGATTGGGGAACAGCCGATGGTCAGACCCAGTACTTC. Its translation: CATSRDWGTADGQTQYF. Full variable domain (missing parts from reference TRBV15 and TRBJ2-5): DAMVIQNPRYQVTQFGKPVTLSCSQTLNHNVMYWYQQKSSQAPKLLFHYYDKDFNNEADTPDNFQSRRPNTSFCFLDIRSPGLGDTAMYLCATSRDWGTADGQTQYFGPGTRLLVL.

J is TRBJ1-2 and V is TRBV19, with D possibly being TRBD1 (5 bases). The CDR3 runs 15 residues. Germline lookup yields CDR1 LNHDA and CDR2 SQIVND (reference sequence). V lost 7 bases to trimming and J lost 0 bases, with 15 bases between them. CDR3 sequence (DNA): TGTGCCAGTATCGAAGGACCAGGGTCTAACTATGGCTACACCTTC. Amino acids: CASIEGPGSNYGYTF.

The V call is TRBV6-5, the J call TRBJ1-2, with D possibly matching TRBD1 (6 bases). The V and J ends lost 2 bases and 7 bases respectively, with 14 bases between them. Per germline, CDR1 MNHEY and CDR2 SVGAGI. The CDR3 covers 14 residues. The DNA for the CDR3 is TGTGCCAGCAGTTACCTCAACAGGGTTGGTGGCTACACCTTC. This encodes CASSYLNRVGGYTF.

This clone was found a few times. The chain employs TRBV3-1 (or the pseudogene TRBV3-2) and TRBJ1-3; D uncertain. CDR1 is LGHDT, CDR2 YNNKEL, per germline (reference sequence). V lost 2 bases and J lost 0, with 11 bases in between. This CDR3 is 16 amino acids long. CDR3 sequence: CASSQFLRGSGNTIYF. Here the CDR3 DNA reads TGTGCCAGCAGCCAATTCCTACGCGGCTCTGGAAACACCATATATTTT.

V usage is TRBV7-9 and J usage is TRBJ2-3; 11 bases fit TRBD2. The J segment lost 3 bases and the V segment lost 4 bases, leaving 6 bases of the junction unmatched. The CDR3 contains 16 residues. Germline CDR1 reads SEHNR; CDR2 reads FQNEAQ (reference sequence). CDR3 loop: CASSYIAGGPTDTQYF. For the CDR3, the DNA is TGTGCCAGCAGCTACATAGCGGGAGGGCCGACAGATACGCAGTATTTT.

This chain connects TRBV7-9 to TRBJ1-2; no clear D. Germline V gene lookup returns CDR1 SEHNR and CDR2 FQNEAQ (reference sequence). Trimming shortened V by 2 bases and J by 4 bases, and 11 bases separated the two germline ends. This CDR3 contains 14 residues. This CDR3 reads CASSLSGQFYGYTF. The CDR3 DNA is TGTGCCAGCAGCTTAAGCGGGCAATTCTATGGCTACACCTTC.

The chain is built from TRBV5-5 and TRBJ2-1; D is perhaps TRBD2 (6 bases). The CDR3 spans 16 residues. V was clipped by 2 bases and J by 0 bases, with 12 bases between them. The germline gives CDR1 SGHKS, CDR2 YYEKEE (reference sequence). The CDR3 nucleotides read TGTGCCAGCAGCTTCGGCGGGGCGAGCTCCTACAATGAGCAGTTCTTC. Protein: CASSFGGASSYNEQFF.

This chain joins TRBV7-9 and TRBJ1-1, with TRBD1 as a possible D gene (5 bases). There are 14 residues in the CDR3. Germline loops: CDR1 SEHNR, CDR2 FQNEAQ (reference sequence). V dropped 1 base and J dropped 2 bases, with 8 bases sitting between them. The CDR3 protein is CASSLGTQNTEAFF. CDR3 DNA: TGTGCCAGCAGCTTAGGGACACAAAACACTGAAGCTTTCTTT.